One sample yielded the 27 T cell receptor beta chains listed below, sequenced in a study of blood T cell repertoires in COVID-19. Assay: immunoSEQ multiplex PCR; the TCRdb copy retains only in-frame clones and omits some. Of fewer than 300,000 clones in the sample, 84% were seen once. Sequencing used peripheral blood. These receptors were taken from a human donor with COVID-19, enrolled during active disease. The donor label of this sample is uncertain.

The chain links TRBV5-1 to TRBJ2-7; TRBD2 aligns across 11 bases. The germline CDR1 and CDR2 sequences are SGHRS and YFSETQ. V trimming: 0 bases; J trimming: 2 bases; junction bases outside the gene matches: 4. CDR3 size: 16 residues. In DNA, the CDR3 is TGCGCCAGCAGCTTGGGGCTAGCGGGGGGAGCCTACGAGCAGTACTTC. Translating gives CASSLGLAGGAYEQYF.

This chain connects TRBV28 to TRBJ2-5; D possibly corresponds to TRBD1 (6 bases). Germline assignment: CDR1 MDHEN and CDR2 SYDVKM. Trimming took off 8 bases at V and 1 base at J, with 11 bases between the two ends. The CDR3 extends over 13 amino acids. CDR3 nucleotide sequence: TGTGCCAGCCAAGACAGGCCCCAAGAGACCCAGTACTTC. Translating gives CASQDRPQETQYF.

The CDR3 loop reads CASSLVGDSNQPQHF. The CDR3 DNA is TGTGCCAGCAGCTTAGTTGGAGATAGCAATCAGCCCCAGCATTTT. This chain links TRBV7-2 with TRBJ1-5; D ambiguous. The CDR3 has 15 amino acids. V lost 1 base and J lost 0, with 7 bases in between. Germline V CDR1 and CDR2: SGHTA, FQGNSA.

The chain carries TRBV7-3 and TRBJ2-3; 11 bases map to TRBD2. With 5 bases clipped from V and 4 bases from J, the junction kept 14 bases outside the gene matches. This CDR3 spans 18 amino acids. Germline V CDR1 and CDR2: SGHTA, FQGTGA. CDR3 sequence reads: CASSLSGRALATPDTQYF. Here the CDR3 DNA reads TGTGCCAGCAGCCTTAGCGGGAGGGCCCTTGCTACACCAGATACGCAGTATTTT.

The chain employs TRBV28 and TRBJ2-7; 13 nucleotides match TRBD2. Germline CDR1 MDHEN, CDR2 SYDVKM. This CDR3 region has 20 residues. The junction had 22 bases not matched to a gene; V was cut back by 10 bases and J by 1 base. This CDR3 is CATLRGTGTSGIPISYEQYF. CDR3 in DNA: TGTGCCACCCTTAGGGGAACCGGGACTAGCGGGATCCCTATATCCTACGAGCAGTACTTC.

This chain uses TRBV4-1 with TRBJ1-3, with 8 bases fitting TRBD1. The ends lost 0 bases at V and 0 bases at J; junction bases unmatched: 7. The CDR3 sequence is 18 residues long. Germline V gives CDR1 MGHRA, CDR2 YSYEKL. The CDR3 spells CASSQEGTGGPSGNTIYF. The DNA for the CDR3 is TGCGCCAGCAGCCAAGAAGGTACAGGGGGTCCCTCTGGAAACACCATATATTTT.

V and J are TRBV9 and TRBJ2-3; 9 nucleotides agree with TRBD2. The CDR3 is 17 residues long. Germline lookup yields CDR1 SGDLS and CDR2 YYNGEE. The V gene end was trimmed by 0 bases and the J gene end by 2 bases; junction bases not matched to a gene: 7. This CDR3 is CASSVAVSGGYTDTQYF. Written as DNA, the CDR3 is TGTGCCAGCAGCGTAGCCGTTAGCGGGGGCTACACAGATACGCAGTATTTT.

The V call is TRBV7-8, the J call TRBJ1-2; D gene uncertain. V gave up 1 base and J gave up 2 bases, with 17 bases separating them. The CDR3 has 17 residues. Germline V gives CDR1 SGHVS, CDR2 FQNEAQ. CDR3 bases: TGTGCCAGCAGCTTAGTGGGAGGGAGATTACTGAACTATGGCTACACCTTC. Its translation is CASSLVGGRLLNYGYTF. Complete variable domain (other parts from reference TRBV7-8 and TRBJ1-2): GAGVSQSPRYKVAKRGQDVALRCDPISGHVSLFWYQQALGQGPEFLTYFQNEAQLDKSGLPSDRFFAERPEGSVSTLKIQRTQQEDSAVYLCASSLVGGRLLNYGYTFGSGTRLTVV.

The chain joins TRBV5-1 to TRBJ1-5; 7 positions agree with TRBD1. The CDR3 is made up of 16 amino acids. V was pared by 0 bases and J by 0 bases, with 3 bases of the junction left unmatched. Germline CDR1 reads SGHRS; CDR2 reads YFSETQ. The CDR3 DNA sequence: TGCGCCAGCAGCTTGGAAGGGACAGTTAGCAATCAGCCCCAGCATTTT. The encoded protein is CASSLEGTVSNQPQHF. Full variable domain (remainder filled in from reference TRBV5-1 and TRBJ1-5): KAGVTQTPRYLIKTRGQQVTLSCSPISGHRSVSWYQQTPGQGLQFLFEYFSETQRNKGNFPGRFSGRQFSNSRSEMNVSTLELGDSALYLCASSLEGTVSNQPQHFGDGTRLSIL.

The V call is TRBV5-6, the J call TRBJ1-6; no clear D gene. The V and J ends lost 1 base and 9 bases respectively, with 14 bases between them. The CDR3 is made up of 15 amino acids. Germline values: CDR1 SGHDT, CDR2 YYEEEE. Written as DNA, the CDR3 is TGTGCCAGCAGCTTGTCGGGAACCGGGAGTTCACCCCTCCACTTT. It codes for CASSLSGTGSSPLHF.

The gene calls are TRBV5-5 and TRBJ2-7, with 10 positions matching TRBD1. Germline values: CDR1 SGHKS, CDR2 YYEKEE (reference sequence). Trimming cost V 4 bases and J 3 bases; bases outside gene matches: 4. The CDR3 sequence is 14 residues long. The chain's CDR3 is CASSRRTGGYEQYF. The CDR3 DNA is TGTGCCAGCAGCCGACGGACAGGGGGCTACGAGCAGTACTTC. The entire variable domain, with the rest obtained from reference TRBV5-5 and TRBJ2-7, is as follows: DAGVTQSPTHLIKTRGQQVTLRCSPISGHKSVSWYQQVLGQGPQFIFQYYEKEERGRGNFPDRFSARQFPNYSSELNVNALLLGDSALYLCASSRRTGGYEQYFGPGTRLTVT.

This chain uses TRBV11-1 with TRBJ2-1; a weak D match, TRBD1 (6 bases). The V end was cut by 5 bases, the J end by 4 bases, with 15 bases between. This CDR3 contains 15 residues. Germline CDR1 SGHAT, CDR2 FQDESV (reference sequence). The CDR3 sequence: CASSPDRDTYNEQFF. CDR3 in DNA: TGTGCCAGCAGCCCCGACCGGGACACTTACAATGAGCAGTTCTTC.

The chain employs TRBV11-2 and TRBJ2-1; D not certain. Germline CDR1 and CDR2: SGHAT and FQNNGV. This CDR3 spans 13 amino acids. The germline V and J ends were trimmed by 1 base and 4 bases, with 5 bases remaining between them. The CDR3 loop reads CASSLGHYNEQFF. The CDR3 nucleotides are TGTGCCAGCAGCTTAGGACATTACAATGAGCAGTTCTTC.

This clone was detected once. The rearrangement joins TRBV3-1 (or the pseudogene TRBV3-2) to TRBJ2-5; D not resolved. The length of the CDR3 is 14 residues. Trimming took off 1 base at V and 3 bases at J, with 9 bases between the two ends. The germline gives CDR1 LGHDT, CDR2 YNNKEL (reference sequence). As DNA, the CDR3 is TGTGCCAGCAGCCAAGTCACGGCGGAAGAGACCCAGTACTTC. It codes for CASSQVTAEETQYF.

As to this clone: The germline gene is not matched at one end of the junction; a read error may be the cause. The chain couples TRBV28 to TRBJ2-1; 11 bases align to TRBD2. Germline CDR1 reads MDHEN; CDR2 reads SYDVKM. The CDR3 is 11 amino acids. The CDR3 DNA reads as TGCGGGACTAGCGGTTACAATGAGCAGTTCTTC. Its protein product is CGTSGYNEQFF.

This clone came up once. The chain links TRBV28 to TRBJ1-2; D unresolved. Germline values: CDR1 MDHEN, CDR2 SYDVKM. CDR3 size: 13 residues. V gave up 2 bases and J gave up 4 bases, with 8 bases separating them. The CDR3 region is CASSLGQIYGYTF. In DNA form, the CDR3 reads TGTGCCAGCAGTTTAGGGCAGATCTATGGCTACACCTTC.

This chain links TRBV30 with TRBJ1-6; TRBD1 aligns across 8 bases. V trimming: 5 bases; J trimming: 6 bases; junction bases outside the gene matches: 3. This CDR3 spans 13 amino acids. Germline V gene data show CDR1 as GTSNPN and CDR2 as SVGIG (reference sequence). In nucleotides, the CDR3 is TGTGCCTGGGGACAGGGATTTAATTCACCCCTCCACTTT. Amino acids: CAWGQGFNSPLHF.

This clone was recorded a few times. The gene calls are TRBV6-6 and TRBJ2-1; 8 nucleotides match TRBD1. The CDR3 contains 16 residues. The V gene's germline CDR1 is MNHNY and CDR2 SVGAGI (reference sequence). V shed 6 bases, J shed 2 bases, and the junction held 9 bases outside the gene matches. The CDR3 reads CASSHDRGLAYNEQFF. In DNA form, the CDR3 reads TGTGCCAGCAGCCACGACAGGGGCCTAGCCTACAATGAGCAGTTCTTC.

V usage is TRBV28 and J usage is TRBJ1-2; 8 positions match TRBD1. Looked up from germline, CDR1 is MDHEN and CDR2 is SYDVKM. V shed 6 bases, J shed 5 bases, and the junction held 11 bases outside the gene matches. This CDR3 is built from 15 residues. CDR3 sequence: CASRKLQGVRYGYTF. In nucleotides, the CDR3 is TGTGCCAGCAGGAAACTACAGGGGGTACGGTATGGCTACACCTTC.

The V and J genes are TRBV5-1 and TRBJ1-2, with 7 positions matching TRBD1. The CDR3 spans 15 residues. V dropped 0 bases and J dropped 4; count of bases not matched to a gene: 6. Germline V gives CDR1 SGHRS, CDR2 YFSETQ. In DNA form, the CDR3 reads TGCGCCAGCAGCTTGGCCGAGGGGGCTGGCTATGGCTACACCTTC. It specifies CASSLAEGAGYGYTF.

The gene calls are TRBV5-4 and TRBJ2-7; D may be TRBD2 (6 bases). The CDR3 extends over 15 amino acids. Germline V lookup: CDR1 SGHNT, CDR2 YYREEE (reference sequence). The germline V and J ends were trimmed by 2 bases and 2 bases, with 14 bases remaining between them. The CDR3 protein is CASSFRGGTTYEQYF. CDR3 DNA: TGTGCCAGCAGCTTTCGTGGAGGGACCACCTACGAGCAGTACTTC.

This sequence joins TRBV5-4 and TRBJ2-7, with 8 positions matching TRBD1. The CDR3 is 14 residues long. Germline CDR1 reads SGHNT; CDR2 reads YYREEE (reference sequence). Trimming took 3 bases from V and 6 from J; bases not matched to a gene: 8. CDR3 protein: CASSSTGTGGEQYF. The CDR3 DNA reads TGTGCCAGCAGCTCAACCGGAACAGGGGGCGAGCAGTACTTC.

The rearrangement uses TRBV24-1 and TRBJ2-5; D may be TRBD2 (5 bases). V was cut by 5 bases and J by 5 bases, with 14 bases left in between. The CDR3 has 14 residues. CDR1 is KGHDR and CDR2 is SFDVKD in the germline V gene. This CDR3 is CATSAPQSGETQYF. The CDR3, as DNA: TGTGCCACCAGTGCCCCACAGTCGGGGGAGACCCAGTACTTC.

This clone was picked up many times. The gene calls are TRBV10-3 and TRBJ2-1; 10 bases align to TRBD2. Germline lookup yields CDR1 ENHRY and CDR2 SYGVKD. The CDR3 totals 17 residues. V shed 4 bases and J 6 bases; nucleotides not matched to a gene: 12. CDR3 sequence: CAISGGRLAGFSNEQFF. CDR3 bases: TGTGCCATCAGTGGGGGGAGACTAGCGGGTTTTAGCAATGAGCAGTTCTTC.

This clone has just a few counts. The J gene is TRBJ1-2, the V gene TRBV29-1; a weak D match, TRBD1 (6 bases). CDR1 and CDR2 (germline): SQVTM, ANQGSEA. The CDR3 totals 12 residues. V lost 7 bases to trimming and J lost 4 bases, with 13 bases between them. The CDR3 loop reads CSGSGESYGYTF. CDR3 in DNA: TGCAGCGGCTCAGGGGAAAGCTATGGCTACACCTTC.

This chain joins TRBV30 and TRBJ2-3; 15 bases agree with TRBD2. CDR1 is GTSNPN, CDR2 SVGIG, per germline (reference sequence). Losses at the gene ends were 5 bases for V and 4 bases for J; bases not matched to a gene: 1. The CDR3 is made up of 14 amino acids. CDR3 sequence reads: CAWGLAGGADTQYF. In DNA form, the CDR3 reads TGTGCCTGGGGACTAGCGGGAGGGGCAGATACGCAGTATTTT.

This chain links TRBV30 with TRBJ1-1; 7 positions agree with TRBD1. The germline V gene encodes CDR1 GTSNPN and CDR2 SVGIG (reference sequence). The CDR3 runs to 12 residues. V lost 0 bases to trimming and J lost 10 bases; unmatched junction nucleotides: 5. The CDR3 spells CAWSVPTGTAFF. The DNA for the CDR3 is TGTGCCTGGAGTGTACCGACAGGGACAGCTTTCTTT.